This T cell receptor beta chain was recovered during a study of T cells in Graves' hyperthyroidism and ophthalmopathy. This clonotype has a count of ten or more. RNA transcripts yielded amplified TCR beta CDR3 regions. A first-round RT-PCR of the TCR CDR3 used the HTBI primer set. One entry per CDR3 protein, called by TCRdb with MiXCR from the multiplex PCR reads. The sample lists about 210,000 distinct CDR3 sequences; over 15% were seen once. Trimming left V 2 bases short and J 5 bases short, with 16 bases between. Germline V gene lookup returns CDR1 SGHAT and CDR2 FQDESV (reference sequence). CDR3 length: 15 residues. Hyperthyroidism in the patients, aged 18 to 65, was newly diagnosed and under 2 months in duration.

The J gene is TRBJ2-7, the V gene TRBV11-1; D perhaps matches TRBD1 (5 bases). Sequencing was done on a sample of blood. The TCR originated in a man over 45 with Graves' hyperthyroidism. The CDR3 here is CASSLRQGEGNEQYF. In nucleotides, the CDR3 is TGTGCCAGCAGCTTAAGGCAGGGTGAAGGGAACGAGCAGTACTTC.